This T cell receptor beta chain comes out of a study of vaccination and CD4 T cells after COVID-19 (dated by TCRdb to between 2022 and 2023). For context, the study as a whole: Convalescent patients had a positive SARS-CoV-2 result on nasal swab PCR, and of these patients, about ten had mild disease and one had severe disease. Control cultures received a CEFX viral epitope pool as the positive control, an HIV-1 Nef peptide pool as the negative control, or no peptide. The convalescent cohort comprised six males and four females, including two Hispanic individuals, seven Caucasians, two Asians and one multiracial person. The cultures were stimulated with overlapping spike peptide pools from SARS-CoV-2 and from the common cold coronaviruses HCoV-NL63, HCoV-OC43 and HCoV-229E. Post-vaccine blood samples were taken a median of about 70 days after the second vaccine dose, with a range of roughly 13 to 250 days. For a few convalescent patients, samples were collected at an early post-vaccination timepoint (day 14) as well as at a late post-vaccination timepoint (days 161 to 241). Post-COVID blood samples from convalescent patients were collected a median of roughly 100 days after diagnosis, with a range of roughly 35 to 161 days. Participants got two doses of the Pfizer-BioNTech BNT162b2 vaccine (n=8) or two doses of the Moderna mRNA-1273 vaccine (n=2). In approximately ten COVID-19 convalescent patients and a few infection-naive healthy vaccine recipients, the spike-specific CD4+ TCR repertoire before mRNA vaccination was compared with the repertoire after mRNA vaccination. What the research found in general, with its limitations: Although the median number of SARS-CoV-2-reactive clonotypes went up from roughly 22 after infection to some 38 after vaccination, the increase was not significant. Nearly all vaccine-specific clones in convalescent patients (304 of 307) were mono-reactive for SARS-CoV-2 spike rather than cross-reactive with common cold coronaviruses. The number of convalescent patients in the study was relatively small, and the study did not examine early timepoints following natural infection. In convalescent patients, a median approximately 83% of post-vaccine SARS-CoV-2-reactive clones were detected only after vaccination, suggesting vaccine-specific priming.

The library was obtained by PCR. TCR sequencing of DNA from cultured CD4+ T cells used the Oncomine TCR Beta short-read assay at the Johns Hopkins FTIC core. Genomic DNA was extracted from the cultured CD4+ T cells with the QIAamp micro DNA kit. Oncomine TCR Beta libraries made from cultured CD4+ T cells were pooled using unique dual indexes and sequenced on an Illumina iSeq 100. The paper's processing steps were these. Non-productive sequences were removed, and CDR3s that did not start with C, did not end with F or W, or were shorter than 7 amino acids were discarded. The MANAFEST web application identified antigen-specific clonotypes by comparing peptide-stimulated wells against reference wells and other culture wells. An FDR below 0.05, an odds ratio above 5, and a productive frequency above 0.1% in at least two of three replicate wells were required for clones to be considered positive. Cross-reactive clonotypes were defined as significantly expanded in both SARS-CoV-2 spike wells and at least one common cold coronavirus spike condition. Levenshtein distances (stringdist) and unrooted phylogenetic trees (ape) in R version 3.6.1 were used to assess CDR3 homology. TCRdb reprocessed the public reads (quality trimming at Q25 with fastp, clone calling with MiXCR) and kept in-frame beta chains. Rows are combined by CDR3 protein, so each entry shows the most common genes and DNA. TCRdb's processing, not the study's, gives the V and J calls here. For this sample the table gives about 23,000 distinct CDR3 sequences, of which under 40% were detected only once. The ten biggest clones cover roughly 9% of the sample.

As regards this clonotype: The antigen it binds to is not known. No base quality values were provided; no much bigger clone lies one nucleotide off.

Taken from cysteine to phenylalanine, the CDR3 has 13 residues. Kept here is only the CDR3 DNA, which spans 39 bases and is read in frame from base 1. V is shortened by 4 bases, J by 8 bases, and the region joining them spans 14 bases. According to the germline V gene, CDR1 reads MNHEY and CDR2 reads SVGAGI. The time point label for this specimen denotes: late sampling 161 to 241 days after vaccination in a few convalescent patients. What the treatment or condition label conveys for this sample: roughly 10-day PBMC culture with coronavirus spike peptide pools or control peptides (ViraFEST assay). To expand antigen-specific T cells with peptide pools and then pick out the expanded clonotypes through TCR sequencing, the study relied on the ViraFEST assay. The positive SARS-CoV-2 PCR tests of the convalescent patients were dated from March to December 2020, before the Alpha, Beta and Delta variants emerged in the United States. PBMCs were cultured at around 2 million per well in IMDM supplemented with about 5.5% human AB serum and about 10 IU/ml IL-2, with about 9 ug/ml peptide pools added. Half of the culture medium was replaced with fresh IL-2-containing medium on days 3 and 7. Once the cells had been in culture for about 10 days, the EasySep CD4+ T cell isolation kit was used to isolate CD4+ T cells by negative selection. Ficoll-Paque Plus gradient centrifugation was used to isolate PBMCs from whole blood, and the isolated PBMCs were then either used fresh or cryopreserved at -140C. Triplicate wells were generally used for each culture condition.

Recombination connected TRBV6-5 to TRBJ1-2, with the D segment identity uncertain. The clonotype was recovered from a human donor who had recovered from COVID-19. The specimen was CD4+ T cells from blood, cultured in vitro, collected about 7 months after SARS-CoV-2 vaccination. The DNA reads as follows: TGTGCCAGCAGTTTCCGGATCTCAGAGGGCTACACCTTC. This encodes CASSFRISEGYTF.